Below are 21 T cell receptor beta chains sequenced from a single sample in a study of blood T cell repertoires in COVID-19. Profiling relied on immunoSEQ multiplex PCR, and the TCRdb table lists in-frame clones only, not all of them. The sample lists 95,000 to 100,000 clones, 70% to 85% seen once, with approximately 24% in the top ten. Source material: peripheral blood. These receptors were collected from a human donor in a cohort sampled during active COVID-19.

This clone was observed a handful of times. The J gene is TRBJ2-7, the V gene TRBV27; 8 bases line up with TRBD1. This CDR3 spans 15 amino acids. Looked up from germline, CDR1 is MNHEY and CDR2 is SMNVEV (reference sequence). J lost 0 bases, V lost 5 bases, and 6 bases had no gene match. CDR3 residues: CASSPWDRSSYEQYF. Written as DNA, the CDR3 is TGTGCCAGCAGTCCATGGGACAGGAGCTCCTACGAGCAGTACTTC.

The DNA for the CDR3 is TGTGCCAGCAGTGAATGGTCCCCAGGACTAAGTAGGGGGACCCAGTACTTC. It is translated as CASSEWSPGLSRGTQYF. The chain has TRBV6-1 and TRBJ2-5, with D possibly TRBD2 on 6 matching bases. Trimming took 2 bases from V and 7 from J, leaving 23 bases between them. This CDR3 region has 17 residues. The V gene's germline CDR1 is MNHNS and CDR2 SASEGT.

The count of this clone is one. J is TRBJ1-5 and V is TRBV3-1 (or the pseudogene TRBV3-2); 8 nucleotides match TRBD1. The V gene end was trimmed by 1 base and the J gene end by 9 bases; junction bases not matched to a gene: 5. The CDR3 runs 14 residues. The germline gives CDR1 LGHDT, CDR2 YNNKEL (reference sequence). CDR3 protein: CASSQGRGPSPQHF. The CDR3 bases are TGTGCCAGCAGCCAAGGCAGGGGGCCGTCGCCCCAGCATTTT.

This chain joins TRBV27 and TRBJ2-6; TRBD1 aligns across 12 bases. Germline lookup yields CDR1 MNHEY and CDR2 SMNVEV (reference sequence). This CDR3 has 18 amino acids. Trimming cost V 5 bases and J 2 bases; bases outside gene matches: 7. The DNA for the CDR3 is TGTGCCAGCAGTCTGACCGGGACAGGGGGCACTGGGGCCAACGTCCTGACTTTC. It specifies CASSLTGTGGTGANVLTF. Combining the CDR3 with reference TRBV27 and TRBJ2-6 gives the whole variable domain EAQVTQNPRYLITVTGKKLTVTCSQNMNHEYMSWYRQDPGLGLRQIYYSMNVEVTDKGDVPEGYKVSRKEKRNFPLILESPSPNQTSLYFCASSLTGTGGTGANVLTFGAGSRLTVL.

This clone has just a few counts. This sequence joins TRBV6-4 and TRBJ1-1, with 12 bases identical to TRBD1. This CDR3 comprises 15 residues. CDR1 is MRHNA and CDR2 is SNTAGT in the germline V gene. V was clipped by 5 bases and J by 5 bases; unmatched bases: 6. The CDR3 DNA follows: TGTGCCAGCAGTAGGGACAGGGGGCGTGGGACTGAAGCTTTCTTT. This codes for CASSRDRGRGTEAFF.

This clone has only one observation. The chain carries TRBV15 and TRBJ1-2; 8 nucleotides agree with TRBD1. The germline V gene encodes CDR1 LNHNV and CDR2 YYDKDF (reference sequence). The CDR3 has 16 residues. The J segment lost 6 bases and the V segment lost 4 bases, leaving 13 bases of the junction unmatched. The CDR3 sequence is CATSIDHQGARNGYTF. The CDR3 coding sequence is TGTGCCACCAGCATAGACCACCAGGGGGCCCGGAATGGCTACACCTTC.

The genes are TRBV7-2 and TRBJ1-4; tentatively, D is TRBD1 (5 bases). The germline V and J ends were trimmed by 2 bases and 6 bases, with 10 bases remaining between them. This CDR3 contains 14 residues. Germline-derived CDR1 and CDR2 are SGHTA and FQGNSA. The CDR3 DNA reads as TGTGCCAGCAGCTTAAGATCAGGGTATGAAAAACTGTTTTTT. Translation gives CASSLRSGYEKLFF.

The chain has TRBV18 and TRBJ2-3, with 11 bases identical to TRBD2. V shed 3 bases and J 6 bases; nucleotides not matched to a gene: 5. The germline V gene has CDR1 KGHSH and CDR2 LQKENI. The CDR3 length is 15 residues. Here the CDR3 DNA reads TGTGCCAGCTCACCGGGACTAGCGGTGTTTGATACGCAGTATTTT. It translates to CASSPGLAVFDTQYF.

This clone was observed a few times. V gene TRBV5-4 combines with J gene TRBJ2-7, with D maybe TRBD2 (5 bases). From germline, CDR1 is SGHNT and CDR2 YYREEE (reference sequence). The CDR3 covers 14 residues. Trimming removed 1 base from V and 3 bases from J, with 11 bases in between. The CDR3 coding sequence is TGTGCCAGCAGCTTGAAAGCGGATCGCTACGAGCAGTACTTC. Translating gives CASSLKADRYEQYF.

This chain connects TRBV19 to TRBJ1-1, with 11 bases aligning to TRBD1. The CDR3 covers 16 residues. Germline V gene sequence: CDR1 LNHDA, CDR2 SQIVND (reference sequence). Losses at the gene ends were 3 bases for V and 0 bases for J; bases not matched to a gene: 3. CDR3 amino acids: CASSMDRGLMNTEAFF. CDR3 DNA: TGTGCCAGTAGTATGGACAGGGGGCTCATGAACACTGAAGCTTTCTTT.

The chain uses TRBV7-9 and TRBJ2-3; a weak D match, TRBD2 (6 bases). Trimming stripped 2 bases from V and 4 bases from J, with 10 bases between. This CDR3 region has 14 residues. The germline V gene encodes CDR1 SEHNR and CDR2 FQNEAQ (reference sequence). The CDR3 coding sequence is TGTGCCAGCAGCTTATCGGTAGCGGCAGATACGCAGTATTTT. Its translation is CASSLSVAADTQYF.

The chain links TRBV5-1 to TRBJ2-7; 7 bases align to TRBD1. The ends lost 4 bases at V and 3 bases at J; junction bases unmatched: 7. Germline CDR1 SGHRS, CDR2 YFSETQ. CDR3 length: 14 residues. This CDR3 reads CASSQDRSFYEQYF. CDR3 nucleotides: TGCGCCAGCAGCCAGGACAGGTCCTTCTACGAGCAGTACTTC.

The chain couples TRBV6-1 to TRBJ1-3; no clear D gene. V was pared by 2 bases and J by 4 bases, with 6 bases between. The length of the CDR3 is 13 residues. In germline, CDR1 is MNHNS, CDR2 SASEGT. CDR3 coding DNA: TGTGCCAGCAGTGAACGAGGCGGAAACACCATATATTTT. Residues: CASSERGGNTIYF.

The chain uses TRBV7-8 and TRBJ1-2; D is possibly TRBD1 (6 bases). The V end was cut by 1 base, the J end by 5 bases, with 11 bases between. CDR1 SGHVS and CDR2 FQNEAQ come from the germline V gene. The CDR3 consists of 14 residues. CDR3 sequence (DNA): TGTGCCAGCAGCTTAGGTCTTCAGGGGTATGGCTACACCTTC. Translated, it gives CASSLGLQGYGYTF.

This rearrangement joins TRBV9 to TRBJ2-5; TRBD1 is a possible D gene (5 bases). The CDR3 loop spans 15 amino acids. Germline loops: CDR1 SGDLS, CDR2 YYNGEE. Deletions cut 4 bases from V and 5 bases from J, with 18 bases between. The CDR3 region has the DNA TGTGCCAGCAGCACCCAAGGGGCGGTAGGGGAGACCCAGTACTTC. Translation: CASSTQGAVGETQYF.

The V call is TRBV29-1, the J call TRBJ1-1, with 7 positions matching TRBD1. The trim removed 5 bases at V and 4 bases at J, leaving 7 bases unmatched. CDR1 is SQVTM and CDR2 is ANQGSEA in the germline V gene. This CDR3 is built from 13 residues. As DNA, the CDR3 is TGCAGCGTTCGTCCCCCAGGGGGCACTGAAGCTTTCTTT. It codes for CSVRPPGGTEAFF.

The chain links TRBV28 to TRBJ2-4; possibly TRBD1 for D (6 bases). CDR3 size: 15 residues. V lost 2 bases to trimming and J lost 9 bases, with 17 bases between them. The germline gives CDR1 MDHEN, CDR2 SYDVKM. CDR3 region: CASSLQGITSGIQYF. CDR3 coding DNA: TGTGCCAGCAGTTTACAGGGGATTACGTCCGGCATTCAGTACTTC.

The CDR3 DNA is TGCGCCAGCAGAGAGGGGACAGTCTCCTACGAGCAGTACTTC. Its translation: CASREGTVSYEQYF. The rearrangement uses TRBV5-1 and TRBJ2-7; 7 bases agree with TRBD1. Germline trimming cut 5 bases from V and 0 bases from J; bases unmatched to any gene: 5. CDR3 length: 14 residues. Germline-derived CDR1 and CDR2 are SGHRS and YFSETQ.

The chain carries TRBV19 and TRBJ1-3; no reliable D call. The germline CDR1 and CDR2 sequences are LNHDA and SQIVND (reference sequence). V lost 2 bases to trimming and J lost 3 bases, with 20 bases between them. The CDR3 is 18 residues long. The CDR3: CASSIPPMTLESGNTIYF. As DNA, the CDR3 is TGTGCCAGTAGTATACCACCGATGACCCTGGAGAGTGGAAACACCATATATTTT.

Regarding this clone: One end of the junction does not line up with germline, which may come from a read error. The rearrangement joins TRBV18 to TRBJ2-7, with D possibly being TRBD2 (7 bases). The CDR3 has 15 amino acids. Germline loops: CDR1 KGHSH, CDR2 LQKENI. In nucleotides, the CDR3 is TGTGCCAGCTCGCCACCGGAGGGGGGGAAATACGAGCAGTACTTC. This sequence encodes CASSPPEGGKYEQYF.

The rearrangement uses TRBV29-1 and TRBJ2-5; D gene unclear. The CDR3 has 11 amino acids. The germline CDR1 and CDR2 sequences are SQVTM and ANQGSEA. V was cut by 3 bases and J by 4 bases, with 6 bases left in between. CDR3: CSVDSRETQYF. CDR3 in DNA: TGCAGCGTTGATAGTCGAGAGACCCAGTACTTC.